These T cell receptor beta chains were read from a single sample in a study of blood T cell repertoires in COVID-19. Measured with immunoSEQ multiplex PCR; TCRdb has only the in-frame clones, and not every one. The sample lists 200,000 to 250,000 clones; more than 80% were seen once. What was sequenced was peripheral blood. The receptors here all came from a woman of 80 years or more with COVID-19, enrolled during active disease. Each CDR3 is given with its conserved first and last residue. Fields, in order: clone size, J gene, D gene, V gene, CDR3 protein, CDR3 DNA. A D gene is named only where the DNA matches it firmly. The size of a clone is reported for some rows only, either as once, few or many, or as a class for expanded clones.

-,TRBJ1-1,TRBD1,TRBV6-6,CASSYPGGSTEAFF,TGTGCCAGCAGTTACCCAGGGGGGAGCACTGAAGCTTTCTTT
-,TRBJ1-2,-,TRBV18,CASSSKNADRPLKGGYTF,TGTGCCAGCTCATCGAAGAATGCCGACAGGCCACTTAAGGGTGGCTACACCTTC
-,TRBJ2-4,-,TRBV18,CASSPGTENIQYF,TGTGCCAGCTCACCCGGGACTGAAAACATTCAGTACTTC
-,TRBJ2-2,TRBD2,TRBV5-4,CASSSLAGGGTGELFF,TGTGCCAGCAGCTCTCTAGCGGGGGGCGGCACCGGGGAGCTGTTTTTT
-,TRBJ1-1,-,TRBV18,CASSPSGLNTEAFF,TGTGCCAGCTCACCATCAGGGCTTAACACTGAAGCTTTCTTT
-,TRBJ2-7,-,TRBV10-3,CAISLQGEQYF,TGTGCCATCAGCCTTCAGGGAGAGCAGTACTTC
-,TRBJ1-5,-,TRBV6-5,CASIYTGNQPQHF,TGTGCCAGCATATATACAGGGAATCAGCCCCAGCATTTT
-,TRBJ2-7,TRBD1,TRBV5-1,CASSISGTEISYEQYF,TGCGCCAGCAGCATATCCGGGACAGAGATCTCCTACGAGCAGTACTTC
few,TRBJ1-5,-,TRBV6-5,CASSYVENQPQHF,TGTGCCAGCAGTTACGTAGAAAATCAGCCCCAGCATTTT
-,TRBJ1-1,TRBD1,TRBV4-1,CASSQWTGGGGAFF,TGCGCCAGCAGCCAATGGACAGGGGGCGGCGGAGCTTTCTTT
-,TRBJ2-5,-,TRBV2,CASSEASTVYQETQYF,TGTGCCAGCAGTGAAGCGTCAACAGTGTACCAAGAGACCCAGTACTTC
-,TRBJ1-5,TRBD1,TRBV19,CASSSPGTGVNQPQHF,TGTGCCAGTAGTTCTCCCGGGACAGGGGTAAATCAGCCCCAGCATTTT
few,TRBJ1-5,-,TRBV10-3,CAISDPTGQPQHF,TGTGCCATCAGTGACCCTACCGGTCAGCCCCAGCATTTT
-,TRBJ1-4,TRBD1,TRBV11-2,CASSLQQGAQHEKLFF,TGTGCCAGCAGCTTACAACAGGGGGCCCAACATGAAAAACTGTTTTTT
-,TRBJ2-7,TRBD2,TRBV9,CASSVGPGLGADEQYF,TGTGCCAGCAGCGTAGGGCCGGGACTAGGAGCCGACGAGCAGTACTTC
-,TRBJ1-5,-,TRBV19,CASSILDRVLNQPQHF,TGTGCCAGTAGTATCCTGGACAGAGTGTTAAATCAGCCCCAGCATTTT
-,TRBJ2-1,TRBD2,TRBV19,CASTGGAGGPDYNEQFF,TGTGCCAGTACAGGGGGAGCGGGAGGGCCCGACTACAATGAGCAGTTCTTC
few,TRBJ2-5,TRBD1,TRBV24-1,CATSPGQGPQETQYF,TGTGCCACTTCGCCGGGACAGGGCCCCCAAGAGACCCAGTACTTC
-,TRBJ1-2,TRBD1,TRBV4-1,CASSPTGARSYGYTF,TGCGCCAGCAGCCCGACAGGGGCCCGTTCCTATGGCTACACCTTC
-,TRBJ1-2,TRBD1,TRBV6-5,CASSPGQGARGYTF,TGTGCCAGCAGCCCGGGACAGGGGGCGAGGGGCTACACCTTC
few,TRBJ2-1,TRBD1,TRBV28,CASRPDRGISYNEQFF,TGTGCCAGCAGGCCTGACAGGGGGATCTCCTACAATGAGCAGTTCTTC
few,TRBJ2-1,-,TRBV29-1,CSASDNEQFF,TGCAGCGCCTCGGACAATGAGCAGTTCTTC
-,TRBJ1-1,TRBD1,TRBV3-1/TRBV3-2,CASSSWAGTANTEAFF,TGTGCCAGCAGCTCCTGGGCCGGGACAGCCAACACTGAAGCTTTCTTT
-,TRBJ2-7,TRBD1,TRBV5-1,CASSSGDRDSEQYF,TGCGCCAGCAGCTCCGGGGACAGGGACAGCGAGCAGTACTTC
-,TRBJ2-1,TRBD1,TRBV6-4,CASSGQGFKQFF,TGTGCCAGCAGTGGACAGGGCTTCAAGCAGTTCTTC
-,TRBJ1-5,TRBD1,TRBV7-2,CASSLFSTGGQPQHF,TGTGCCAGCAGCTTATTTTCGACAGGGGGTCAGCCCCAGCATTTT
-,TRBJ1-1,-,TRBV6-1,CASSEGHRQAFF,TGTGCCAGCAGTGAAGGACACCGCCAAGCTTTCTTT
-,TRBJ2-3,TRBD2,TRBV3-1/TRBV3-2,CASSQGTGTSGGGDTQYF,TGTGCCAGCAGCCAAGGGACGGGGACTAGCGGGGGAGGGGATACGCAGTATTTT
-,TRBJ2-7,-,TRBV5-5,CASSSWSLVPYEQYF,TGTGCCAGCAGTTCATGGTCACTAGTTCCCTACGAGCAGTACTTC
once,TRBJ1-5,-,TRBV6-6,CASSYSGRDQPQHF,TGTGCCAGCAGTTACTCGGGCAGGGATCAGCCCCAGCATTTT
-,TRBJ2-5,-,TRBV19,CASGARGETQYF,TGTGCCAGTGGCGCAAGAGGAGAGACCCAGTACTTC
-,TRBJ2-3,TRBD1,TRBV11-3,CASSRQGMDTDTQYF,TGTGCCAGCAGCCGACAGGGGATGGACACAGATACGCAGTATTTT
-,TRBJ2-3,TRBD2,TRBV7-2,CASSLTSGSPDTQYF,TGTGCCAGCAGCTTAACTAGCGGGAGTCCAGATACGCAGTATTTT
once,TRBJ2-2,TRBD2,TRBV2,CASKGLANTGELFF,TGTGCCAGCAAAGGACTAGCGAACACCGGGGAGCTGTTTTTT
-,TRBJ2-3,TRBD1,TRBV7-9,CASSKGAISTDTQYF,TGTGCCAGCAGCAAGGGGGCCATATCCACAGATACGCAGTATTTT
-,TRBJ2-3,-,TRBV18,CASLPRQGGADTQYF,TGTGCCAGCTTACCCCGACAGGGCGGGGCAGATACGCAGTATTTT
-,TRBJ1-5,-,TRBV27,CASSLIASPNQPQHF,TGTGCCAGCAGTTTAATCGCCAGTCCCAATCAGCCCCAGCATTTT
-,TRBJ1-1,-,TRBV5-6,CASSLVTTAEAFF,TGTGCCAGCAGCTTGGTGACAACGGCTGAAGCTTTCTTT
once,TRBJ1-6,-,TRBV11-2,CASSPSGEGSSYNSPLHF,TGTGCCAGCAGCCCGTCGGGAGAGGGGAGCTCCTATAATTCACCCCTCCACTTT
-,TRBJ2-1,-,TRBV7-3,CASSPRGPYNEQFF,TGTGCCAGCAGCCCACGGGGTCCCTACAATGAGCAGTTCTTC
-,TRBJ1-3,TRBD1,TRBV19,CASSETGTGPGNTIYF,TGTGCCAGTAGCGAGACCGGGACAGGGCCTGGAAACACCATATATTTT
-,TRBJ2-7,-,TRBV6-4,CASSQFGIVGEQYF,TGTGCCAGCAGCCAGTTCGGGATCGTGGGCGAGCAGTACTTC
few,TRBJ1-1,-,TRBV11-2,CASSLDLTGFRDAFF,TGTGCCAGCAGCTTAGATCTAACAGGGTTTCGGGACGCTTTCTTT
-,TRBJ1-2,TRBD1,TRBV4-1,CASSQGQGIESYGYTF,TGCGCCAGCAGCCAGGGACAGGGAATTGAAAGCTATGGCTACACCTTC
-,TRBJ1-1,-,TRBV5-1,CASSDTGGSTEAFF,TGCGCCAGCAGCGACACCGGGGGGAGCACTGAAGCTTTCTTT
-,TRBJ2-7,-,TRBV5-1,CASSLSLGPYEQYF,TGCGCCAGCAGCTTGTCGCTGGGCCCCTACGAGCAGTACTTC
-,TRBJ2-3,-,TRBV9,CASSPLGRGIFTDTQYF,TGTGCCAGCAGCCCTCTCGGAAGGGGGATTTTCACAGATACGCAGTATTTT